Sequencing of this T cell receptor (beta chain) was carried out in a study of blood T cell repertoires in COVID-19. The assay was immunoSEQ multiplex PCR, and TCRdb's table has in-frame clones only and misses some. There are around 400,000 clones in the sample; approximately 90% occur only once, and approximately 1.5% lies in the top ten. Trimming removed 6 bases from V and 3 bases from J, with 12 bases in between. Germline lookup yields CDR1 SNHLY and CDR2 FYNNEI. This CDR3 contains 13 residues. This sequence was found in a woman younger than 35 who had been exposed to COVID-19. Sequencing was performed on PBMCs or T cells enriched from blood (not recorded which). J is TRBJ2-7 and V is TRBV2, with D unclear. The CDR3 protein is CASSLVVVYEQYF. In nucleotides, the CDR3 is TGTGCCAGCAGCCTGGTGGTAGTCTACGAGCAGTACTTC.